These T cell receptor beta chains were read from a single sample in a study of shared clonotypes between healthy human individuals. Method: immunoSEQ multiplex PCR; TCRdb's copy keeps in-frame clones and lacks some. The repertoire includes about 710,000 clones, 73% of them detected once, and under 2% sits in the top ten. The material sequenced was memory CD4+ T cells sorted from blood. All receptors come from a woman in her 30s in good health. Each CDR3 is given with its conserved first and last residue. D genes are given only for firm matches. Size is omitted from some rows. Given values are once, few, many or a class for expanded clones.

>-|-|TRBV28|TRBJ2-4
CASSTRTNSAKNIQYF
TGTGCCAGCAGTACGAGAACTAACAGCGCCAAAAACATTCAGTACTTC
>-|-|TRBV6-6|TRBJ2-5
CASSLTRGETQYF
TGTGCCAGCAGTCTGACTAGGGGAGAGACCCAGTACTTC
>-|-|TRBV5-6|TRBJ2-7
CASRNLDTTYEQYF
TGTGCCAGCAGAAACCTCGACACTACCTACGAGCAGTACTTC
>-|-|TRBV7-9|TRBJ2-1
CASSFTAAEQFF
TGTGCCAGCAGCTTTACGGCCGCAGAGCAGTTCTTC
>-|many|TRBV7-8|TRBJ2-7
CASSFPPRPPYEQYF
TGTGCCAGCAGCTTTCCCCCAAGGCCCCCCTACGAGCAGTACTTC
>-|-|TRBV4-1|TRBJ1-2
CASSQLGTLRRGYTF
TGCGCCAGCAGCCAATTGGGGACGCTCAGAAGGGGCTACACCTTC
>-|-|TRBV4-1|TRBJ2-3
CASSQESGGVGTDTQYF
TGCGCCAGCAGCCAAGAGTCGGGCGGGGTAGGCACAGATACGCAGTATTTT
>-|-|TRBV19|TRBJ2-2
CASSIAGLGGELFF
TGTGCCAGTAGTATAGCAGGTCTGGGCGGGGAGCTGTTTTTT
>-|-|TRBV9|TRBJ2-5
CASSVALGVRETQYF
TGTGCCAGCAGCGTAGCTTTGGGGGTCCGGGAGACCCAGTACTTC
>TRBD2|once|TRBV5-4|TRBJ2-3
CASSLGGLEHSTDTQYF
TGTGCCAGCAGCTTAGGGGGACTAGAACATAGCACAGATACGCAGTATTTT
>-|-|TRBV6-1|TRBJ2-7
CASSEVETLRTYEQYF
TGTGCCAGCAGTGAAGTAGAAACCCTCAGGACCTACGAGCAGTACTTC
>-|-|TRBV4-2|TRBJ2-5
CASSQPQETQYF
TGTGCCAGCAGCCAACCCCAAGAGACCCAGTACTTC
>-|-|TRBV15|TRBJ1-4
CATSRDKGPEKLFF
TGTGCCACCAGCAGAGATAAAGGGCCTGAAAAACTGTTTTTT
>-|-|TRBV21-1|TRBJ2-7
CASSKKLGEGLGEQYF
TGTGCCAGCAGCAAGAAGCTGGGGGAGGGGCTAGGAGAGCAGTACTTC
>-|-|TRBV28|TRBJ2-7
CASSLPGGPQYF
TGTGCCAGCAGTTTACCCGGGGGGCCTCAGTACTTC
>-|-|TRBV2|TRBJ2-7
CASSDSKLTGDTYEQYF
TGTGCCAGCAGTGACAGTAAACTAACGGGAGACACCTACGAGCAGTACTTC
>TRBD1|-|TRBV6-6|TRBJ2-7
CASSHPGQAGSYEQYF
TGTGCCAGCAGTCACCCCGGACAGGCAGGCTCCTACGAGCAGTACTTC
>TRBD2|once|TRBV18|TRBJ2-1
CASSPREREKGEQFF
TGTGCCAGCTCACCCCGGGAGCGGGAGAAGGGTGAGCAGTTCTTC
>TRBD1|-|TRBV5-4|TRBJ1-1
CASSSPTGSIARDTEAFF
TGTGCCAGCAGCTCCCCGACAGGGAGTATTGCAAGGGACACTGAAGCTTTCTTT
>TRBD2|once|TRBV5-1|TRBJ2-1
CASKITGTSATNEQFF
TGCGCCAGCAAAATTACCGGGACTAGCGCAACTAATGAGCAGTTCTTC
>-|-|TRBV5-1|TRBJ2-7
CASSWTTRGFSSYEQYF
TGCGCCAGCAGCTGGACGACTAGGGGTTTTAGCTCCTACGAGCAGTACTTC
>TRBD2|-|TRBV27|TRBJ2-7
CASSPLRTSGDYEQYF
TGTGCCAGCAGTCCCCTTCGGACTAGCGGTGACTACGAGCAGTACTTC
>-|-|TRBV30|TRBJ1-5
CAWSVHGGSQPQHF
TGTGCCTGGAGTGTACATGGGGGGAGTCAGCCCCAGCATTTT
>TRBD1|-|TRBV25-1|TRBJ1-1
CASRWTGGAGTEAFF
TGTGCCAGCAGGTGGACAGGGGGCGCCGGAACTGAAGCTTTCTTT
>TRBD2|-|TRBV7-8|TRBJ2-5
CASNPLSGATQETQYF
TGTGCCAGCAACCCCCTGAGCGGGGCAACTCAAGAGACCCAGTACTTC
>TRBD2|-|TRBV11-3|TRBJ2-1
CASSRRGTSGTDEQFF
TGTGCCAGCAGCCGCCGAGGGACTAGCGGGACAGATGAGCAGTTCTTC
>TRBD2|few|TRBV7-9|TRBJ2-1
CASSLAGSSGSFNEQFF
TGTGCCAGCAGCTTAGCCGGGTCTAGCGGGAGTTTCAATGAGCAGTTCTTC
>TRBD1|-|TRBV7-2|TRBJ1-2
CASSLVSGQTYGYTF
TGTGCCAGCAGCTTAGTTTCGGGACAGACCTATGGCTACACCTTC
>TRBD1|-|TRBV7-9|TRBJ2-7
CASSHRTGGSYEQYF
TGTGCCAGCAGCCACCGGACAGGGGGTTCTTACGAGCAGTACTTC
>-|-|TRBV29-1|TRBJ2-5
CSVQWEQETQYF
TGCAGCGTTCAGTGGGAGCAAGAGACCCAGTACTTC
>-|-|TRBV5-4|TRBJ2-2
CASSLKNTGELFF
TGTGCCAGCAGCTTGAAGAACACCGGGGAGCTGTTTTTT
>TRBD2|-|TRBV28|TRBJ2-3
CASTFSGSSLGTDTQYF
TGTGCCAGCACCTTTAGCGGGAGTAGTCTTGGCACAGATACGCAGTATTTT
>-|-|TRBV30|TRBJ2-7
CAWSRSYEQYF
TGTGCCTGGAGCAGGTCCTACGAGCAGTACTTC
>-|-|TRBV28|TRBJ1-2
CASSLGGATNYGYTF
TGTGCCAGCAGTTTAGGTGGGGCCACTAACTATGGCTACACCTTC
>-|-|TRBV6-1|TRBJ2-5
CASSEGGPPETQYF
TGTGCCAGCAGTGAAGGGGGGCCCCCTGAGACCCAGTACTTC
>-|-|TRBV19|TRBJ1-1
CASSPGLGNTEAFF
TGTGCCAGTAGCCCAGGGTTAGGCAACACTGAAGCTTTCTTT
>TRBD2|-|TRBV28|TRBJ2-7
CASSSKREVNYEQYF
TGTGCCAGCAGTTCTAAGCGGGAGGTTAACTACGAGCAGTACTTC
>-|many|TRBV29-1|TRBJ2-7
CSVPTGFGEQYF
TGCAGCGTTCCAACAGGTTTCGGCGAGCAGTACTTC
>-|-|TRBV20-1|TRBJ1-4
CSVWGNEKLFF
TGCAGTGTGTGGGGCAATGAAAAACTGTTTTTT
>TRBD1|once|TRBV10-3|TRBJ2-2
CAISRDRADTGELFF
TGTGCCATCAGCCGGGACAGGGCGGATACCGGGGAGCTGTTTTTT
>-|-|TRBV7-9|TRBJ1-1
CASSAKARLNTEAFF
TGTGCCAGCAGCGCCAAGGCCAGACTAAACACTGAAGCTTTCTTT
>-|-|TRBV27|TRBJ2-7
CASSLSRTINLYEQYF
TGTGCCAGCAGTTTATCCCGGACTATCAATCTCTACGAGCAGTACTTC
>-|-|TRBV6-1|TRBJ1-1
CASSENSYLEAFF
TGTGCCAGCAGTGAAAATAGTTACCTTGAAGCTTTCTTT
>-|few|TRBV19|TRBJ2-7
CASSIQDGNEQYF
TGTGCCAGTAGTATACAGGACGGAAACGAGCAGTACTTC
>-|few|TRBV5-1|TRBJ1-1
CASHFGEVNTEAFF
TGCGCCAGCCACTTTGGGGAGGTGAACACTGAAGCTTTCTTT
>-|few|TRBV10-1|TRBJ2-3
CASSGPGGLDTQYF
TGCGCCAGCAGTGGGCCCGGCGGTTTGGATACGCAGTATTTT
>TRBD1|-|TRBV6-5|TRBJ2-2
CASSPGTVTGELFF
TGTGCCAGCAGCCCCGGGACAGTCACCGGGGAGCTGTTTTTT
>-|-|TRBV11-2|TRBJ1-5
CASSLGTGRSNQPQHF
TGTGCCAGCAGCTTAGGGACGGGACGCAGCAATCAGCCCCAGCATTTT
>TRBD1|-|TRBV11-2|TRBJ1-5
CASSSGTGGLHQPQHF
TGTGCCAGCAGCTCTGGGACAGGGGGCCTGCATCAGCCCCAGCATTTT
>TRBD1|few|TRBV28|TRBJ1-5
CASSPGQGLGSIDQPQHF
TGTGCCAGCAGCCCGGGACAGGGGTTGGGCTCTATTGATCAGCCCCAGCATTTT
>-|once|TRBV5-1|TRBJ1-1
CASSLSSRNTEAFF
TGCGCCAGCAGCTTGAGTAGCCGGAACACTGAAGCTTTCTTT
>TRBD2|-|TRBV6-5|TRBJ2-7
CASSLRLAGQEQYF
TGTGCCAGCAGTTTGAGACTAGCGGGACAGGAGCAGTACTTC